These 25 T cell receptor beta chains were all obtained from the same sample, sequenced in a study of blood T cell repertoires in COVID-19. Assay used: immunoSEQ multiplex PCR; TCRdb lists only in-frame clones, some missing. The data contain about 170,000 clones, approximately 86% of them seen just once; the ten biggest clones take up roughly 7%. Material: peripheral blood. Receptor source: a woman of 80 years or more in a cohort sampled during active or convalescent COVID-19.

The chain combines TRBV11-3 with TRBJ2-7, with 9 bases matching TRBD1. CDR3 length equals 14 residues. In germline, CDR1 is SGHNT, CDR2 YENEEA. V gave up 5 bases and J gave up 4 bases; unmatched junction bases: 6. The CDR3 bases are TGTGCCAGCAGCCACCGGGACAGGGCATACGAGCAGTACTTC. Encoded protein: CASSHRDRAYEQYF.

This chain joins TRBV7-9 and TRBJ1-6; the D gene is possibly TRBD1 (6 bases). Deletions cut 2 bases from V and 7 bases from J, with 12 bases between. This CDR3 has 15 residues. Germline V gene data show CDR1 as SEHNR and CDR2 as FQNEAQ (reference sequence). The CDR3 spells CASSLTGQGNSPLHF. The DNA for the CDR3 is TGTGCCAGCAGCTTAACTGGCCAGGGGAATTCACCCCTCCACTTT.

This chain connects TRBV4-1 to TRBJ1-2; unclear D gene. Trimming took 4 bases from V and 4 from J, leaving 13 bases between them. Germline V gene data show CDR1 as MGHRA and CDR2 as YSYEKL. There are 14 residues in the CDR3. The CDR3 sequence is CASSLIGRSYGYTF. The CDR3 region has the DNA TGCGCCAGCAGCCTGATTGGGAGGTCCTATGGCTACACCTTC.

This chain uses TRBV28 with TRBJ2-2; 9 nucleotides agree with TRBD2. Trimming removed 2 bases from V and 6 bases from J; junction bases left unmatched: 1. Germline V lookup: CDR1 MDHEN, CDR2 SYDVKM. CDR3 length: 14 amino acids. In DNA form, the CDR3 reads TGTGCCAGCAGTTTAGGCGGGGGGGCCGGGGAGCTGTTTTTT. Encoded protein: CASSLGGGAGELFF.

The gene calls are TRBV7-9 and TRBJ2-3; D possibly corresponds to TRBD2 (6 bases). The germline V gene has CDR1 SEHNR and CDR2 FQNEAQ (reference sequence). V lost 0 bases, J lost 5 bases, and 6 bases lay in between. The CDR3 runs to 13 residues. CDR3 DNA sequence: TGTGCCAGCAGCTTAGCGGGGGGAGATACGCAGTATTTT. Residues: CASSLAGGDTQYF.

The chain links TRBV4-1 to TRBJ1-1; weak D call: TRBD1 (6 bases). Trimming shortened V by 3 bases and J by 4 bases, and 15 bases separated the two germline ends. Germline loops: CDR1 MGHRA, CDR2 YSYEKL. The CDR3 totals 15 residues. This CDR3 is CASSHPLGASTEAFF. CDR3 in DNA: TGCGCCAGCAGCCACCCTTTGGGGGCGAGCACTGAAGCTTTCTTT.

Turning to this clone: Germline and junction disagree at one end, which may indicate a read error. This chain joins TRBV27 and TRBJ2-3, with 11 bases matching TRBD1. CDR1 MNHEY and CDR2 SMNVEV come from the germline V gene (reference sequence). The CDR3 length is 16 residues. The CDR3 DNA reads TGTGCCAACAGTTTCACCGGGACAGGGGGAGCAGATACGCAGTATTTT. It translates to CANSFTGTGGADTQYF.

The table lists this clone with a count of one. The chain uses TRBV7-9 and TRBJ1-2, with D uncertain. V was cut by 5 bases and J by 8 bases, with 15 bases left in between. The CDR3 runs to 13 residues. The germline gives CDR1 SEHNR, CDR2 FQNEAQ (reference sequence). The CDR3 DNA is TGTGCCAGCAGCCTCCAGGATTCGGGAGGCTACACCTTC. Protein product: CASSLQDSGGYTF.

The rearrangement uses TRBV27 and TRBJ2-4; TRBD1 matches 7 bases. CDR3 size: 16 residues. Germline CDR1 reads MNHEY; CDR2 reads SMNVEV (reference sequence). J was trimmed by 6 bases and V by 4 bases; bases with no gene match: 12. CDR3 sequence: CASSSLFDRARNIQYF. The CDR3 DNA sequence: TGTGCCAGCAGTTCACTCTTTGACAGGGCACGAAACATTCAGTACTTC.

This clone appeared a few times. The CDR3 spells CASIADRSGYGYTF. CDR3 DNA sequence: TGTGCCAGCATTGCGGACAGGTCCGGCTATGGCTACACCTTC. This sequence joins TRBV2 and TRBJ1-2; 7 positions agree with TRBD1. From germline, CDR1 is SNHLY and CDR2 FYNNEI. Trimming removed 7 bases from V and 4 bases from J; junction bases left unmatched: 9. The CDR3 covers 14 residues.

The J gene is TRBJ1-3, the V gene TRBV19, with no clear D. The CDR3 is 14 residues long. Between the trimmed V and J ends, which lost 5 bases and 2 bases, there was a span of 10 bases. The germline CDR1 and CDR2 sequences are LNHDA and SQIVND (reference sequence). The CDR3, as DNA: TGTGCCAGTAGTCCCCACGGTGCTGGAAACACCATATATTTT. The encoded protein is CASSPHGAGNTIYF.

The CDR3 region is CASSSLQGPSGNTIYF. The CDR3 coding sequence is TGTGCCAGCAGCTCACTACAGGGTCCCTCTGGAAACACCATATATTTT. The genes are TRBV7-6 and TRBJ1-3, with D possibly matching TRBD1 (6 bases). V lost 4 bases and J 0 bases, leaving 13 bases between the germline ends. Germline V gene data show CDR1 as SGHVS and CDR2 as FNYEAQ. The CDR3 is 16 amino acids.

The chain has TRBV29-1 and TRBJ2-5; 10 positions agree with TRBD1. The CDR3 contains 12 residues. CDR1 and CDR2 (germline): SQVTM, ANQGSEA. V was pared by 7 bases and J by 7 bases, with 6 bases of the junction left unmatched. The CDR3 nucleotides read TGCAGCGCACGGGACAGGGGATCGACCCAGTACTTC. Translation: CSARDRGSTQYF.

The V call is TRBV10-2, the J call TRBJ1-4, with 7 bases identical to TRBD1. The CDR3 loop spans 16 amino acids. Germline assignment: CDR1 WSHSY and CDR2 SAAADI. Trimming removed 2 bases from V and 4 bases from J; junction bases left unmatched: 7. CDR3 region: CASSETLTGYNEKLFF. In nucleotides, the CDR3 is TGCGCCAGCAGTGAGACATTGACAGGGTATAATGAAAAACTGTTTTTT.

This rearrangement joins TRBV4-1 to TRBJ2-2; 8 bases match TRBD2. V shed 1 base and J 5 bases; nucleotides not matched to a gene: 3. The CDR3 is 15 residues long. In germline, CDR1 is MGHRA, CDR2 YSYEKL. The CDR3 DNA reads TGCGCCAGCAGCCAAGGGACTAGCAGTACCGGGGAGCTGTTTTTT. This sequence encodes CASSQGTSSTGELFF.

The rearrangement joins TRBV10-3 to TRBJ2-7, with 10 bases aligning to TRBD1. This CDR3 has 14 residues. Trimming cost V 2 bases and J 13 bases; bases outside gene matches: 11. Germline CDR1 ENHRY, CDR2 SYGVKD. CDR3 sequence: CAISEGTGAEDIYV. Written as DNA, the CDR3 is TGTGCCATCAGTGAGGGGACAGGGGCCGAAGATATATACGTC.

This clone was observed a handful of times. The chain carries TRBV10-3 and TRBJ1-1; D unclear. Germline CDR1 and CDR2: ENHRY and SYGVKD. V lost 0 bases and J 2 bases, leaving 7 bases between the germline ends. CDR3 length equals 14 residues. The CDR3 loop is CAISESFGNTEAFF. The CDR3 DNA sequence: TGTGCCATCAGTGAGTCTTTCGGTAACACTGAAGCTTTCTTT.

Here the CDR3 reads CASSAASPGQSAMVGNTIYF. In DNA, the CDR3 is TGTGCCAGCAGCGCGGCCTCCCCCGGACAGTCCGCGATGGTAGGAAACACCATATATTTT. This chain connects TRBV5-5 to TRBJ1-3; TRBD1 might be the D (6 bases). The germline V gene has CDR1 SGHKS and CDR2 YYEKEE (reference sequence). This CDR3 region has 20 residues. V dropped 4 bases and J dropped 4 bases, with 30 bases sitting between them.

CDR3 region: CASSLLSRDFQETQYF. CDR3 nucleotides: TGTGCCAGCAGCCTCCTGTCTCGGGACTTTCAAGAGACCCAGTACTTC. The chain links TRBV7-2 to TRBJ2-5; D perhaps matches TRBD2 (6 bases). The V gene's germline CDR1 is SGHTA and CDR2 FQGNSA. This CDR3 is built from 16 residues. Trimming cost V 5 bases and J 2 bases, with 18 bases left between them.

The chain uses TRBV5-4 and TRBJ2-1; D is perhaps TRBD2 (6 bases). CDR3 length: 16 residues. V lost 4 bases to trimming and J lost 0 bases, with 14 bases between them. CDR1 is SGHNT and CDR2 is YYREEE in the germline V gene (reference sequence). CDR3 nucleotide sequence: TGTGCCAGCAGCCCGAGACTAGTGGTCTCCTACAATGAGCAGTTCTTC. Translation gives CASSPRLVVSYNEQFF. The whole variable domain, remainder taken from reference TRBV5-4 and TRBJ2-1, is ETGVTQSPTHLIKTRGQQVTLRCSSQSGHNTVSWYQQALGQGPQFIFQYYREEENGRGNFPPRFSGLQFPNYSSELNVNALELDDSALYLCASSPRLVVSYNEQFFGPGTRLTVL.

The CDR3 is CASSWDRGIRYGYTF. In DNA, the CDR3 is TGTGCCAGCAGTTGGGACAGGGGGATACGGTATGGCTACACCTTC. This chain links TRBV6-5 with TRBJ1-2; 11 bases align to TRBD1. Germline CDR1 MNHEY, CDR2 SVGAGI. There are 15 residues in the CDR3. The V segment lost 4 bases and the J segment 5 bases; nucleotides outside the gene matches: 6.

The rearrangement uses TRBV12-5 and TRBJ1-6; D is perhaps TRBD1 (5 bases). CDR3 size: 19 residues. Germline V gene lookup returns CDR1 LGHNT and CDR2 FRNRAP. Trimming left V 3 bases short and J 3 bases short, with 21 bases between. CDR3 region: CASGFEKGGAPVYNSPLHF. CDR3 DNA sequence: TGTGCTAGTGGTTTCGAAAAAGGAGGGGCACCTGTCTATAATTCACCCCTCCACTTT. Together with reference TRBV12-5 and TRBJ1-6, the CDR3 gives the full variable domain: DARVTQTPRHKVTEMGQEVTMRCQPILGHNTVFWYRQTMMQGLELLAYFRNRAPLDDSGMPKDRFSAEMPDATLATLKIQPSEPRDSAVYFCASGFEKGGAPVYNSPLHFGNGTRLTVT.

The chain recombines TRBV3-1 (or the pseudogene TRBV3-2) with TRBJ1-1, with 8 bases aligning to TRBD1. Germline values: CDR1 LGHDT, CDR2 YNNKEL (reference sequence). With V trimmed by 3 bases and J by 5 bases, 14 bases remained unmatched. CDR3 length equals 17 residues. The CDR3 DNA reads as TGTGCCAGCAGCCATTGGGCCTACAGGGGGGGGACTACTGAAGCTTTCTTT. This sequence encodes CASSHWAYRGGTTEAFF.

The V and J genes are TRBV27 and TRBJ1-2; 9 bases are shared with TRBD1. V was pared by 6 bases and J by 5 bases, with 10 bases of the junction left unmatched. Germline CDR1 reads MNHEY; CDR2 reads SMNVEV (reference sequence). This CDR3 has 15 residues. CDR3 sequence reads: CASSRGTGPFYGYTF. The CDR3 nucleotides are TGTGCCAGCAGCCGGGGGACAGGGCCGTTTTATGGCTACACCTTC.

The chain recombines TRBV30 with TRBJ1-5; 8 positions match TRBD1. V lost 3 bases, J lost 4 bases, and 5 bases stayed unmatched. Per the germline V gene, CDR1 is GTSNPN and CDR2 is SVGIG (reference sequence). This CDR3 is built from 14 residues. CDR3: CAWRGQGLNQPQHF. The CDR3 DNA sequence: TGTGCCTGGAGAGGACAGGGATTGAATCAGCCCCAGCATTTT.